This is a list of T cell receptor beta chains from one sample in a study of shared clonotypes between healthy human individuals. Repertoires were generated with immunoSEQ multiplex PCR, while TCRdb's copy carries only in-frame clones and drops some. The sample lists more than 90,000 clones, around two thirds occurring once. The sample taken for sequencing was memory CD8+ T cells sorted from blood. The receptors here all came from a man aged 30 to 45 in good health. Both conserved end residues are trimmed from each CDR3. Each record gives: V gene, CDR3 protein.

TRBV4-3 | ASSQDPSGRVQF
TRBV7-2 | ASSLVGPHGSGANVLT
TRBV15 | ATSRGTSGTYNEQF
TRBV5-4 | ASSLGGLAGAYTDTQY
TRBV6-5 | ASSPGGYEQY
TRBV11-2 | ASSLSRTGGKETQY
TRBV28 | ASSGAKGYNQPQH
TRBV2 | ASSVGGTDTQY
TRBV6-5 | ASRPSGTFKNIQY
TRBV2 | ASRPPRSENTEAF
TRBV6-5 | ASSPTQTEAF
TRBV7-2 | ASSLVAGINEQF
TRBV6-5 | ASSYDRHNEQF
TRBV21-1 | ASSKWGDYSYEQY
TRBV11-2 | ASSSLRGIYEQY
TRBV15 | ATSSSDSRGETQY
TRBV11-1 | ASSAGGFGQPQH
TRBV6-1 | ASSSDGNTGELF
TRBV10-3 | ATLTSGSSDTQY
TRBV2 | ASISLVPSTDTQY
TRBV6-4 | ASSARDRATDTQY
TRBV5-1 | ASLLRGNTEAF
TRBV7-2 | ASSNFPNSGRALNDEQF
TRBV5-1 | ASSLEGNTEAF
TRBV7-9 | ASSHRDRQAYEQY
TRBV11-2 | ASSLAGLNEQY
TRBV19 | ASSIGPSSGANVLT
TRBV5-4 | ASSLFLGGTDTQY
TRBV10-3 | AITGTGGYT
TRBV7-9 | ASSSGYQPQH
TRBV28 | ASSPEGLAGGYEQY
TRBV6-5 | ASSTWDTQY
TRBV19 | ASSFGLAGVGGELF
TRBV15 | ATSRDHRGYGYT
TRBV6-4 | ASSDRGGNQPQH
TRBV28 | ASSRAGGVKTYEQY
TRBV21-1 | ASSPRPDSRSSYEQY
TRBV7-9 | ASSPLIHEQY
TRBV10-1 | ASGRLTGELF
TRBV4-3 | ASSQDLSDTGELF
TRBV11-2 | ASSLDRQGHLGETQY
TRBV5-1 | ASSSPRSSGRTHRGAV
TRBV19 | ASNGRLAGSDEQF
TRBV11-2 | ASRSGAGGLGTYEQY
TRBV10-3 | AISATQELEQY
TRBV7-2 | ASSPFQGPKAYEQY
TRBV4-2 | ASSQEGQGGYNEQF
TRBV30 | AWSAPPVGGTDTQY